This passage covers 10 T cell receptor beta chains from one sample sequenced in a study of regulatory T cells in long-lasting Graves disease. Construction of TCR beta libraries relied on iRepertoire HTBI primers and on Arm-PCR targeting CDR3 regions. A single record per CDR3 protein comes from TCRdb applying MiXCR to the multiplex PCR reads. The table lists approximately 300,000 distinct CDR3 sequences, 15% to 20% of them singletons. Specified time point: newly diagnosed GD, antithyroid drugs for less than 3 months. Extracted PBMC RNA gave rise to the TCR library. Sequenced here: peripheral blood mononuclear cells (PBMCs), sampled at new diagnosis, from a patient treated with antithyroid drugs. The receptor source for this set is a female donor with Graves disease.

The chain uses TRBV20-1 and TRBJ1-3; D is possibly TRBD1 (5 bases). Germline assignment: CDR1 DFQATT and CDR2 SNEGSKA (reference sequence). The V and J ends lost 5 bases and 0 bases respectively, with 11 bases between them. The CDR3 has 14 residues. The CDR3 sequence: CSAGRGHSGNTIYF. CDR3 coding DNA: TGCAGTGCTGGTCGGGGCCACTCTGGAAACACCATATATTTT.

This chain uses TRBV20-1 with TRBJ1-4; 7 bases map to TRBD1. Per the germline V gene, CDR1 is DFQATT and CDR2 is SNEGSKA (reference sequence). The CDR3 has 16 amino acids. Trimming took 0 bases from V and 3 from J; bases not matched to a gene: 7. The CDR3 reads CSARDGQGVSNEKLFF. The CDR3, as DNA: TGCAGTGCTAGAGATGGCCAGGGGGTTTCTAATGAAAAACTGTTTTTT.

This clonotype appeared many times. This rearrangement joins TRBV6-2 or TRBV6-3 to TRBJ2-5; D is possibly TRBD2 (5 bases). The CDR3 extends over 15 amino acids. Trimming pared 4 bases from V and 5 bases from J, leaving 17 bases between. Germline CDR1 and CDR2: MNHEY and SVGEGT. In nucleotides, the CDR3 is TGTGCCAGCAGTTTCCGGACTGGATCATTTGAGACCCAGTACTTC. Translating gives CASSFRTGSFETQYF.

This clonotype has at least ten counts. The chain has TRBV30 and TRBJ2-3, with TRBD2 matching 11 bases. The germline V gene encodes CDR1 GTSNPN and CDR2 SVGIG (reference sequence). J was trimmed by 2 bases and V by 0 bases; bases with no gene match: 1. The CDR3 has 15 amino acids. CDR3 amino acids: CAWSVLAGVTDTQYF. The CDR3 DNA sequence: TGTGCCTGGAGTGTACTAGCGGGAGTCACAGATACGCAGTATTTT.

This clonotype was detected ten times or more. The chain links TRBV7-9 to TRBJ2-7; no clear D. In germline, CDR1 is SEHNR, CDR2 FQNEAQ (reference sequence). V was pared by 1 base and J by 5 bases, with 9 bases between. The CDR3 totals 13 residues. CDR3 nucleotide sequence: TGTGCCAGCAGCTTAGGCGGCAGCCACGAGCAGTACTTC. Its protein is CASSLGGSHEQYF.

The chain has TRBV9 and TRBJ2-2; 12 bases line up with TRBD2. Trimming at V came to 0 bases and at J to 4 bases, leaving 4 bases not matched to a gene. CDR3 length: 17 amino acids. Germline CDR1 SGDLS, CDR2 YYNGEE. The CDR3 loop reads CASSVASGRAGTGELFF. The DNA for the CDR3 is TGTGCCAGCAGCGTAGCTAGCGGGAGGGCCGGCACCGGGGAGCTGTTTTTT.

This clonotype was picked up a small number of times. This clone may be a read error of a much larger clone one base away. The conserved final phenylalanine or tryptophan is absent from the CDR3, which likely points to a read error. This chain joins TRBV28 and TRBJ1-1, with D uncertain. The CDR3 totals 12 residues. Germline values: CDR1 MDHEN, CDR2 SYDVKM. With 8 bases removed from V and 0 bases from J, the gap between germline ends came to 7 bases. This CDR3 reads CASGWVNTEAFS. CDR3 sequence (DNA): TGTGCCAGCGGGTGGGTGAACACTGAAGCTTTCTCT.

This clonotype was seen at least ten times. The rearrangement links TRBV12-5 to TRBJ2-3; D is unclear. The CDR3 covers 13 residues. V was clipped by 7 bases and J by 2 bases, with 10 bases between them. Germline lookup yields CDR1 LGHNT and CDR2 FRNRAP. For the CDR3, the DNA is TGTGCTAGTGTTTCGACCCCCACAGATACGCAGTATTTT. Translating gives CASVSTPTDTQYF.

This clonotype was observed at least ten times. The chain employs TRBV5-1 and TRBJ2-1; D possibly corresponds to TRBD1 (5 bases). Trimming cost V 5 bases and J 8 bases, with 29 bases left between them. In germline, CDR1 is SGHRS, CDR2 YFSETQ. This CDR3 region has 18 residues. The CDR3 protein is CASRTTASLIVPFHEQFF. Here the CDR3 DNA reads TGCGCCAGCAGAACGACAGCATCCTTGATCGTCCCTTTCCATGAGCAGTTCTTC.

This clonotype was seen repeatedly, ten times or more. The chain has TRBV9 and TRBJ2-3; 12 bases agree with TRBD2. With V trimmed by 2 bases and J by 6 bases, 10 bases remained unmatched. This CDR3 region has 17 residues. Germline CDR1 SGDLS, CDR2 YYNGEE. This CDR3 reads CASSVSSGRARLDTQYF. The CDR3 region has the DNA TGTGCCAGCAGCGTTTCTAGCGGGAGGGCCAGATTGGATACGCAGTATTTT. Based on the CDR3 plus reference TRBV9 and TRBJ2-3, the full variable domain is DSGVTQTPKHLITATGQRVTLRCSPRSGDLSVYWYQQSLDQGLQFLIQYYNGEERAKGNILERFSAQQFPDLHSELNLSSLELGDSALYFCASSVSSGRARLDTQYFGPGTRLTVL.